This TCR beta chain derives from a study of T cell repertoires in cytomegalovirus infection. Turning to the study itself: Both a matching HLA type and CMV infection were indicated by public TCR beta signatures.

Germline V CDR1 and CDR2: KGHSH, LQKENI. The V end was cut by 0 bases, the J end by 2 bases, with 19 bases between. The length of the CDR3 is 18 residues. Study results and limitations: Frequencies of public TCR beta families were cumulated, and this identified carriers of CMV plus the relevant HLA. HLA-C-restricted CMV clonotypes gave the most frequent clonotype in two of eight donors.

About this clonotype itself: The target antigen is unknown.

TCRdb fed the reads into MiXCR, producing one record per CDR3 protein. In the table there are fewer than 200,000 distinct CDR3 sequences, 13% to 15% of which are singletons. Sequenced input: PBMCs. The genes are TRBV18 and TRBJ1-2; D is unresolved. This sequence originates from a human donor in good health (CMV status not recorded). Some clones in this sample may be carry-over from other donors' samples. The CDR3: CASSPPVRRNLRNYGYTF. The CDR3 DNA reads TGTGCCAGCTCACCACCGGTCAGGAGGAATCTGCGGAACTATGGCTACACCTTC.